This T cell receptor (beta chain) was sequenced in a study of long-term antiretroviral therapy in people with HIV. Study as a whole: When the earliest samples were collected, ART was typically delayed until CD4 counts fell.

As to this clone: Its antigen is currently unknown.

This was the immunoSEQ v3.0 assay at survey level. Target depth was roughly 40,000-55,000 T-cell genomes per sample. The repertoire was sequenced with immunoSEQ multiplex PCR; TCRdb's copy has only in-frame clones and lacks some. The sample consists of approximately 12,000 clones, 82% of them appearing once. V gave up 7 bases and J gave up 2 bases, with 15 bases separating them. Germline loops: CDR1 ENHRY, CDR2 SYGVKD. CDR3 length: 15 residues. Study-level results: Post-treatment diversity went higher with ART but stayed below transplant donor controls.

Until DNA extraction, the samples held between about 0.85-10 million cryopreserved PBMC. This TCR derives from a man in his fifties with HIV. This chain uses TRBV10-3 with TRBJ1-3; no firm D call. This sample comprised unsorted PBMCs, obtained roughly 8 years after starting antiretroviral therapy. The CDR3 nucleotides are TGTGCCATCACCCCTATGAGAGGGACTGGAAACACCATATATTTT. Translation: CAITPMRGTGNTIYF.